The 27 T cell receptor beta chains listed next were all sequenced from one sample in a study of cytomegalovirus exposure and HLA in healthy donors. This table comes from immunoSEQ multiplex PCR, and its TCRdb copy is limited to in-frame clones, with some not included. There are about 160,000 clones in the sample; 80% to 90% occur only once, and about 2.3% lies in the top ten. Material: PBMCs. The receptor set was obtained from a woman aged 18-29 years in good health and CMV-seronegative.

This chain uses TRBV5-4 with TRBJ2-7, with TRBD2 matching 12 bases. The CDR3 spans 17 residues. Germline CDR1 is SGHNT and CDR2 is YYREEE (reference sequence). The V gene end was trimmed by 0 bases and the J gene end by 4 bases; junction bases not matched to a gene: 8. The CDR3 here is CASSLASSGGALYEQYF. The CDR3 coding sequence is TGTGCCAGCAGCTTGGCCTCTAGCGGGGGGGCTTTATACGAGCAGTACTTC.

V usage is TRBV5-1 and J usage is TRBJ1-4; weak D call: TRBD1 (6 bases). Germline lookup yields CDR1 SGHRS and CDR2 YFSETQ. This CDR3 is 13 amino acids long. V lost 4 bases, J lost 11 bases, and 15 bases lay in between. CDR3 sequence: CASSPDQRGKLFF. As DNA, the CDR3 is TGCGCCAGCAGCCCGGACCAAAGGGGGAAACTGTTTTTT.

The chain recombines TRBV18 with TRBJ1-4; perhaps TRBD1 as D (5 bases). The V end lost 3 bases, the J end lost 8 bases, and 16 bases lay between the germline ends. The CDR3 contains 15 residues. Germline CDR1 and CDR2: KGHSH and LQKENI. DNA of the CDR3: TGTGCCAGCTCACCGGCCCCAGGGCTGGGGGAAAAACTGTTTTTT. This sequence encodes CASSPAPGLGEKLFF.

This clone was observed a handful of times. V is TRBV18 and J is TRBJ2-2, with 10 bases fitting TRBD1. Trimming cost V 5 bases and J 2 bases; bases outside gene matches: 2. This CDR3 contains 15 residues. Germline V gene data show CDR1 as KGHSH and CDR2 as LQKENI. CDR3 bases: TGTGCCAGCTCAGCGACAGGGGGCAACACCGGGGAGCTGTTTTTT. This gives the protein CASSATGGNTGELFF.

The rearrangement joins TRBV6-1 to TRBJ2-2; the match to TRBD2 covers 8 bases. This CDR3 region has 15 residues. V lost 7 bases, J lost 2 bases, and 6 bases stayed unmatched. Germline V gives CDR1 MNHNS, CDR2 SASEGT. The CDR3 nucleotides are TGTGCCAGCACCCGGGGGGGCTTAAACACCGGGGAGCTGTTTTTT. It encodes CASTRGGLNTGELFF.

V usage is TRBV29-1 and J usage is TRBJ1-4; maybe TRBD1 (5 bases). Germline assignment: CDR1 SQVTM and CDR2 ANQGSEA. The length of the CDR3 is 15 residues. The V and J ends lost 2 bases and 1 base respectively, with 11 bases between them. The DNA for the CDR3 is TGCAGCGTTGAATGGGGCAGGGAAACTAATGAAAAACTGTTTTTT. This translates into CSVEWGRETNEKLFF. The variable domain in full, with the rest retrieved from reference TRBV29-1 and TRBJ1-4, is SAVISQKPSRDICQRGTSLTIQCQVDSQVTMMFWYRQQPGQSLTLIATANQGSEATYESGFVIDKFPISRPNLTFSTLTVSNMSPEDSSIYLCSVEWGRETNEKLFFGSGTQLSVL.

This clone was seen only a few times. The genes are TRBV4-3 and TRBJ2-2; D is ambiguous. CDR3 size: 15 residues. V was shortened by 1 base and J by 4 bases, with 10 bases between the two germline ends. Germline V lookup: CDR1 LGHNA, CDR2 YSLEER. CDR3 coding DNA: TGCGCCAGCAGCCAAGGCCTAGAGATCACCGGGGAGCTGTTTTTT. It encodes CASSQGLEITGELFF.

The chain recombines TRBV7-3 with TRBJ1-2; 7 positions agree with TRBD1. This CDR3 is 14 amino acids long. Germline V lookup: CDR1 SGHTA, CDR2 FQGTGA. With 2 bases clipped from V and 8 bases from J, the junction kept 8 bases outside the gene matches. In DNA form, the CDR3 reads TGTGCCAGCAGCTTAGGGGGACAGTCTGGCGGCTACACCTTC. This translates into CASSLGGQSGGYTF.

The chain links TRBV5-1 to TRBJ2-5, with a possible D match to TRBD2 (6 bases). This CDR3 is built from 15 residues. Germline V CDR1 and CDR2: SGHRS, YFSETQ. Trimming removed 0 bases from V and 3 bases from J, with 12 bases in between. CDR3 amino acids: CASSLVGGPKETQYF. The CDR3 region has the DNA TGCGCCAGCAGCTTGGTGGGGGGACCAAAAGAGACCCAGTACTTC.

The V gene is TRBV2, the J gene TRBJ2-5, with unresolved D. Trimming stripped 3 bases from V and 5 bases from J, with 19 bases between. Germline V lookup: CDR1 SNHLY, CDR2 FYNNEI. The CDR3 extends over 16 amino acids. In nucleotides, the CDR3 is TGTGCCAGCAGTGACCCCCCAACGATCAGGAAGGAGACCCAGTACTTC. Translating it yields CASSDPPTIRKETQYF.

This sequence joins TRBV4-1 and TRBJ1-4, with 10 bases that match TRBD1. Trimming removed 2 bases from V and 5 bases from J; junction bases left unmatched: 17. The CDR3 runs to 20 residues. The germline CDR1 and CDR2 sequences are MGHRA and YSYEKL. CDR3 nucleotide sequence: TGCGCCAGCAGCCAATACGGACCGGGACAGGGGACGAGTGCGAATGAAAAACTGTTTTTT. Translation gives CASSQYGPGQGTSANEKLFF.

V and J are TRBV7-9 and TRBJ1-6; 7 bases are shared with TRBD1. The CDR3 is 13 amino acids. Germline assignment: CDR1 SEHNR and CDR2 FQNEAQ (reference sequence). The trim removed 8 bases at V and 7 bases at J, leaving 5 bases unmatched. The CDR3 loop is CASSGQRNSPLHF. Written as DNA, the CDR3 is TGTGCCAGCTCGGGACAGCGAAATTCACCCCTCCACTTT.

This clone occurred a few times. This chain uses TRBV7-9 with TRBJ1-1; the match to TRBD1 covers 8 bases. V was clipped by 5 bases and J by 1 base; unmatched bases: 6. This CDR3 contains 15 residues. Germline CDR1 and CDR2: SEHNR and FQNEAQ (reference sequence). The CDR3 DNA is TGTGCCAGCAGCCCAATCGGGACAGGGAACACTGAAGCTTTCTTT. It codes for CASSPIGTGNTEAFF.

The V gene is TRBV5-1, the J gene TRBJ1-2, with a weak D call TRBD1 (5 bases). The CDR3 length is 18 residues. Between the trimmed V and J ends, which lost 0 bases and 5 bases, there was a span of 23 bases. Germline V CDR1 and CDR2: SGHRS, YFSETQ. The CDR3, as DNA: TGCGCCAGCAGCTTGGCTTCACTCAGGGCCTCCACCCGTTATGGCTACACCTTC. Residues: CASSLASLRASTRYGYTF.

J is TRBJ2-7 and V is TRBV29-1; D not resolved. The CDR3 spans 13 residues. CDR1 and CDR2 (germline): SQVTM, ANQGSEA. V was cut by 3 bases and J by 1 base, with 10 bases left in between. CDR3 protein: CSVEPYDSYEQYF. In nucleotides, the CDR3 is TGCAGCGTTGAGCCCTATGATTCCTACGAGCAGTACTTC.

V and J are TRBV12-5 and TRBJ1-5; D is perhaps TRBD1 (6 bases). This CDR3 contains 12 residues. Germline CDR1 is LGHNT and CDR2 is FRNRAP. The V end was cut by 8 bases, the J end by 3 bases, with 8 bases between. The CDR3: CASTGSNQPQHF. Here the CDR3 DNA reads TGTGCTAGTACAGGGTCCAATCAGCCCCAGCATTTT.

The rearrangement uses TRBV6-1 and TRBJ2-1; tentative D call: TRBD2 (6 bases). Germline loops: CDR1 MNHNS, CDR2 SASEGT. The CDR3 runs 13 residues. V lost 2 bases, J lost 9 bases, and 11 bases lay in between. The CDR3 DNA sequence: TGTGCCAGCAGTGAAAGTGGAGGGAGTGAGCAGTTCTTC. Residues: CASSESGGSEQFF.

This clone was counted only a few times. This chain joins TRBV27 and TRBJ1-5, with unresolved D. This CDR3 is 13 amino acids long. V was cut by 3 bases and J by 5 bases, with 8 bases left in between. Germline V gene data show CDR1 as MNHEY and CDR2 as SMNVEV (reference sequence). CDR3 DNA: TGTGCCAGCAGTTTCCGACGGGATCAGCCCCAGCATTTT. Encoded protein: CASSFRRDQPQHF.

This clone was counted only a few times. The chain combines TRBV9 with TRBJ1-6; D remains unclear. The CDR3 is 15 amino acids. Germline V gives CDR1 SGDLS, CDR2 YYNGEE. Trimming pared 2 bases from V and 9 bases from J, leaving 15 bases between. CDR3: CASSVAVTRGSPLHF. Written as DNA, the CDR3 is TGTGCCAGCAGCGTGGCGGTCACTCGGGGTTCACCCCTCCACTTT.

The rearrangement uses TRBV5-8 and TRBJ2-7; TRBD1 matches 7 bases. Germline CDR1 and CDR2: SGHTS and YDEGEE. The CDR3 runs 15 residues. The V segment lost 2 bases and the J segment 4 bases; nucleotides outside the gene matches: 9. The CDR3 DNA is TGTGCCAGCAGCTTTAGGGGGCCCTGGAGTTACGAGCAGTACTTC. Amino acid sequence: CASSFRGPWSYEQYF.

This clone appeared a few times. The rearrangement joins TRBV19 to TRBJ1-5; D might be TRBD1 (5 bases). V was cut by 4 bases and J by 7 bases, with 17 bases left in between. CDR1 and CDR2 from the germline V gene are LNHDA and SQIVND (reference sequence). The CDR3 is made up of 15 amino acids. CDR3 sequence (DNA): TGTGCCAGTAGTACCCAAGGCGGGGCTGGACAGCCCCAGCATTTT. Protein: CASSTQGGAGQPQHF. The whole variable domain, filled in from reference TRBV19 and TRBJ1-5, reads DGGITQSPKYLFRKEGQNVTLSCEQNLNHDAMYWYRQDPGQGLRLIYYSQIVNDFQKGDIAEGYSVSREKKESFPLTVTSAQKNPTAFYLCASSTQGGAGQPQHFGDGTRLSIL.

This clone was counted once. The genes are TRBV5-1 and TRBJ1-1; D might be TRBD1 (5 bases). Germline CDR1 reads SGHRS; CDR2 reads YFSETQ. Trimming took 2 bases from V and 5 from J, leaving 16 bases between them. This CDR3 comprises 15 residues. The CDR3 DNA reads as TGCGCCAGCAGCTTTGCGGGGACCGCGAGGACTGAAGCTTTCTTT. It is translated as CASSFAGTARTEAFF.

The chain has TRBV27 and TRBJ2-7; no firm D call. CDR1 and CDR2 (germline): MNHEY, SMNVEV (reference sequence). The CDR3 length is 14 residues. Between the trimmed V and J ends, which lost 5 bases and 1 base, there was a span of 12 bases. The CDR3 DNA reads as TGTGCCAGCAGTCTTGGGCCTAAGTCCTACGAGCAGTACTTC. This translates into CASSLGPKSYEQYF.

The rearrangement links TRBV5-1 to TRBJ2-1; 11 nucleotides agree with TRBD2. The CDR3 length is 18 residues. Germline V lookup: CDR1 SGHRS, CDR2 YFSETQ. The ends lost 4 bases at V and 10 bases at J; junction bases unmatched: 19. The CDR3 sequence is CASSAGPLTSGSRYEQFF. The CDR3 DNA reads as TGCGCCAGCAGCGCCGGTCCATTAACTAGCGGGAGTAGGTACGAGCAGTTCTTC.

The chain joins TRBV25-1 to TRBJ1-4, with D possibly matching TRBD1 (5 bases). CDR3 size: 13 residues. V lost 4 bases, J lost 10 bases, and 13 bases lay in between. CDR1 and CDR2 from the germline V gene are MGHDK and SYGVNS. CDR3 sequence reads: CASSGPDNRKLFF. CDR3 DNA sequence: TGTGCCAGCAGTGGGCCGGACAACAGAAAACTGTTTTTT.

The chain couples TRBV12-5 to TRBJ2-7; TRBD2 agrees at 8 bases. This CDR3 spans 16 amino acids. The V segment lost 5 bases and the J segment 5 bases; nucleotides outside the gene matches: 14. The germline gives CDR1 LGHNT, CDR2 FRNRAP. CDR3 amino acids: CASGRPSGTRPNEQYF. In nucleotides, the CDR3 is TGTGCTAGTGGTCGACCCTCCGGGACTAGGCCTAACGAGCAGTACTTC.

The chain carries TRBV23-1 and TRBJ2-7, with D maybe TRBD1 (5 bases). TRBV23-1 is flagged as an ORF with uncertain function. The CDR3 covers 17 residues. Trimming took off 0 bases at V and 0 bases at J, with 15 bases between the two ends. CDR3 in DNA: TGCGCCAGCAGTCAATCCGTACTAACAGGACACTCCTACGAGCAGTACTTC. Protein: CASSQSVLTGHSYEQYF.